These T cell receptor beta chains were read from a single sample in a study of T cell changes during pregnancy in multiple sclerosis. Profiled with immunoSEQ multiplex PCR; TCRdb holds only in-frame clones, not every one. The table has under 6,500 clones, approximately 77% seen once. The source was CD8+ T cells from peripheral blood mononuclear cells, collected in the second trimester of pregnancy. These TCRs come from a female donor in good health, enrolled as a control in a pregnancy study. The CDR3 runs from the conserved cysteine through the conserved F or W. The D gene is left open where the match is weak. Clone sizes are given selectively: once, few, many, or a class where the clone is expanded.

clone_size	d_call	j_call	v_call	cdr3_aa	cdr3_nt
NA	NA	TRBJ1-3	TRBV9	CASSANSPGNTIYF	TGTGCCAGCAGCGCGAACAGCCCTGGAAACACCATATATTTT
once	TRBD1	TRBJ1-2	TRBV7-9	CASSSGGGGYTF	TGTGCCAGCAGCTCAGGGGGCGGTGGCTACACCTTC
NA	NA	TRBJ2-1	TRBV1	CTSSQTPPLAAYNEQFF	TGCACCAGCAGCCAGACCCCCCCTCTAGCGGCCTACAATGAGCAGTTCTTC
NA	TRBD2	TRBJ2-1	TRBV19	CASSPRTSGSSYNEQFF	TGTGCCAGTAGTCCCCGGACTAGCGGGTCCTCCTACAATGAGCAGTTCTTC
NA	NA	TRBJ1-1	TRBV9	CASSSNRDNRQNTEAFF	TGTGCCAGCAGCTCCAACCGGGATAACAGACAGAACACTGAAGCTTTCTTT
NA	NA	TRBJ2-1	TRBV5-4	CASSLGRGLVNEQFF	TGTGCCAGCAGCTTGGGGCGGGGGCTGGTCAATGAGCAGTTCTTC
NA	TRBD1	TRBJ1-1	TRBV6-5	CASSTDRGQDTEAFF	TGTGCCAGCAGTACAGACAGGGGGCAGGACACTGAAGCTTTCTTT
NA	NA	TRBJ2-7	TRBV2	CASSEDQALSYEQYF	TGTGCCAGCAGTGAAGACCAGGCCCTCTCCTACGAGCAGTACTTC
NA	NA	TRBJ2-7	TRBV4-3	CASSQDLGGDATYEQYF	TGCGCCAGCAGCCAAGATCTGGGGGGAGACGCGACCTACGAGCAGTACTTC
NA	NA	TRBJ1-1	TRBV23-1	CASTLTELNTEAFF	TGCGCCAGCACCCTTACAGAGTTGAACACTGAAGCTTTCTTT
NA	TRBD2	TRBJ2-2	TRBV6-1	CASSLAGDTGELFF	TGTGCCAGCAGCCTAGCGGGAGATACCGGGGAGCTGTTTTTT
NA	TRBD1	TRBJ2-7	TRBV6-5	CASSWGQDPTSEQYF	TGTGCCAGCAGTTGGGGACAGGACCCGACCTCCGAGCAGTATTTC
NA	NA	TRBJ1-1	TRBV11-2	CASSLDAGFNTEAFF	TGTGCCAGCAGCTTAGATGCAGGTTTTAACACTGAAGCTTTCTTT
NA	NA	TRBJ2-1	TRBV10-1	CASSLGGPNNEQFF	TGCGCCAGCAGTCTAGGCGGGCCTAACAATGAGCAGTTCTTC
NA	TRBD2	TRBJ2-3	TRBV5-6	CASSLAGGPDTQYF	TGTGCCAGCAGCTTGGCGGGGGGGCCCGATACGCAGTATTTT
NA	TRBD2	TRBJ2-2	TRBV7-3	CASSLLGGTSGTGELFF	TGTGCCAGCAGCTTACTCGGCGGGACTAGCGGAACCGGGGAGCTGTTTTTT
NA	TRBD1	TRBJ1-2	TRBV6-8	CASSLRVWTGSCPSYGYTF	TGTGCCAGCAGTTTACGGGTCTGGACAGGGTCTTGCCCTTCCTATGGCTACACCTTC
NA	TRBD2	TRBJ2-5	TRBV9	CASSVGSSGGQGETQYF	TGTGCCAGCAGCGTAGGTTCGAGCGGGGGGCAGGGAGAGACCCAGTACTTC
NA	TRBD1	TRBJ1-2	TRBV28	CASSPEGAGYGYTF	TGTGCCAGCAGCCCTGAGGGGGCGGGGTATGGCTACACCTTC
few	NA	TRBJ1-1	TRBV6-1	CASSTRGTEAFF	TGTGCCAGCAGTACCAGGGGTACTGAAGCTTTCTTT
NA	NA	TRBJ1-2	TRBV9	CASTDTGIYGYTF	TGTGCCAGCACCGACACAGGCATCTATGGCTACACCTTC
NA	NA	TRBJ2-3	TRBV27	CASSPFPGSSSTDTQYF	TGTGCCAGCAGTCCATTCCCGGGGTCGTCTAGCACAGATACGCAGTATTTT
NA	TRBD1	TRBJ2-2	TRBV25-1	CASSPQGDTGELFF	TGTGCCAGCAGCCCACAGGGGGACACCGGGGAGCTGTTTTTT
NA	TRBD2	TRBJ2-5	TRBV30	CAWSYLAEETQYF	TGTGCCTGGAGTTATCTAGCGGAAGAGACCCAGTACTTC
few	NA	TRBJ2-1	TRBV4-2	CASSQEAPGQYNEQFF	TGTGCCAGCAGCCAAGAGGCACCTGGCCAATACAATGAGCAGTTCTTC
once	NA	TRBJ2-7	TRBV7-6	CASSPMGATYEQYF	TGTGCCAGCAGCCCCATGGGGGCGACCTACGAGCAGTACTTC
NA	NA	TRBJ2-1	TRBV27	CASSLGRRSYNEQFF	TGTGCCAGCAGTTTAGGCAGGAGGTCCTACAATGAGCAGTTCTTC
NA	NA	TRBJ2-7	TRBV10-2	CAKRGGIYEQYF	TGCGCCAAGAGGGGGGGGATCTACGAGCAGTACTTC
medium-sized	NA	TRBJ1-3	TRBV28	CASRSNLGRSGNTIYF	TGTGCCAGCAGATCTAACCTCGGGAGATCTGGAAACACCATATATTTT
NA	TRBD1	TRBJ1-1	TRBV9	CASSVNRGGNTEAFF	TGTGCCAGCAGCGTAAACAGGGGGGGGAACACTGAAGCTTTCTTT
NA	TRBD2	TRBJ2-7	TRBV6-1	CASNLIAGDSYEQYF	TGTGCCAGCAACCTAATAGCGGGGGACTCCTACGAGCAGTACTTC
once	TRBD2	TRBJ2-2	TRBV5-4	CASGRTSGGNTGELFF	TGTGCCAGCGGACGGACTAGCGGGGGAAACACCGGGGAGCTGTTTTTT
NA	TRBD1	TRBJ1-1	TRBV4-3	CASSQETGLDTEAFF	TGCGCCAGCAGCCAAGAGACAGGGTTAGATACTGAAGCTTTCTTT
NA	NA	TRBJ1-1	TRBV6-1	CASNRAAGSNTEAFF	TGTGCCAGCAATCGGGCAGCGGGGTCGAACACTGAAGCTTTCTTT
NA	NA	TRBJ1-6	TRBV30	CAWSGEGQASPLHF	TGTGCCTGGAGTGGGGAGGGCCAAGCTTCACCCCTCCACTTT
NA	TRBD2	TRBJ2-1	TRBV19	CASTPGLAASYNEQFF	TGTGCCAGTACCCCAGGACTAGCGGCCTCCTACAATGAGCAGTTCTTC
NA	TRBD2	TRBJ2-5	TRBV4-1	CASSQEAAGGGVQETQYF	TGCGCCAGCAGCCAAGAGGCCGCCGGGGGGGGTGTTCAAGAGACCCAGTACTTC
NA	NA	TRBJ2-7	TRBV5-6	CASSLGAGLSYEQYF	TGTGCCAGCAGCTTGGGGGCAGGGCTCTCCTACGAGCAGTACTTC
NA	NA	TRBJ2-1	TRBV19	CASSIVPVGGSNEQFF	TGTGCCAGTAGTATAGTCCCCGTCGGCGGTAGCAATGAGCAGTTCTTC
NA	NA	TRBJ2-6	TRBV7-9	CASLEGAGANVLTF	TGTGCCAGCCTCGAGGGAGCCGGGGCCAACGTCCTGACTTTC
NA	NA	TRBJ2-3	TRBV7-3	CASSYIGLQDTQYF	TGTGCCAGCAGCTATATTGGATTACAGGATACGCAGTATTTT
NA	NA	TRBJ1-1	TRBV11-3	CASSLGGGIAFF	TGTGCCAGCAGCTTGGGCGGGGGTATAGCTTTCTTT
NA	TRBD1	TRBJ1-3	TRBV27	CASRSRQGATGNTIYF	TGTGCCAGCAGAAGTAGACAGGGGGCCACTGGAAACACCATATATTTT
NA	NA	TRBJ1-1	TRBV5-4	CASSLEPRSWEAFF	TGTGCCAGCAGCTTGGAACCGAGGTCGTGGGAAGCTTTCTTT
NA	TRBD2	TRBJ2-2	TRBV2	CASSGGRGGELFF	TGTGCCAGCAGTGGTGGGAGGGGCGGGGAGCTGTTTTTT
NA	TRBD2	TRBJ2-5	TRBV15	CATSRGGSGSETQYF	TGTGCCACCAGCAGAGGGGGGAGCGGGAGTGAGACCCAGTACTTC
NA	NA	TRBJ1-1	TRBV19	CASSMGDTDMNTEAFF	TGTGCCAGTAGTATGGGAGACACAGACATGAACACTGAAGCTTTCTTT
NA	TRBD1	TRBJ1-1	TRBV6-4	CASSEGTGNTEAFF	TGTGCCAGCAGTGAGGGGACAGGGAACACTGAAGCTTTCTTT